The 21 T cell receptor beta chains listed next were all sequenced from one sample in a study of T cells in Graves' hyperthyroidism and ophthalmopathy. Amplified regions were TCR beta CDR3 sequences from RNA transcripts. A first-round RT-PCR of the TCR CDR3 used the HTBI primer set. TCRdb passed the multiplex PCR reads through MiXCR, listing each CDR3 protein once. The data contain about 95,000 distinct CDR3 sequences, approximately 39% of them singletons. Sequenced material: peripheral blood or thyroid tissue (not recorded which). The source is a woman aged 30 to 39 with Graves' hyperthyroidism.

This clonotype was observed many times. The chain couples TRBV3-1 to TRBJ2-7, with D perhaps TRBD1 (6 bases). Germline lookup yields CDR1 LGHDT and CDR2 YNNKEL (reference sequence). The ends were cut back, 4 bases at V and 2 bases at J, with 15 bases in the middle. CDR3 length: 15 residues. CDR3 nucleotides: TGTGCCAGCAGCCCCAACAGCGAGGGGGCCTACGAGCAGTACTTC. Residues: CASSPNSEGAYEQYF.

This clonotype was detected a few times. The gene calls are TRBV28 and TRBJ1-6; D gene ambiguous. The CDR3 is 15 amino acids. Germline-derived CDR1 and CDR2 are MDHEN and SYDVKM. The germline V and J ends were trimmed by 6 bases and 0 bases, with 9 bases remaining between them. The CDR3 bases are TGTGCCAGCAGGAGAGTCGGCTCCTATAATTCACCCCTCCACTTT. Protein product: CASRRVGSYNSPLHF.

The gene calls are TRBV15 and TRBJ2-7; 7 bases agree with TRBD2. V shed 8 bases and J 3 bases; nucleotides not matched to a gene: 7. CDR1 LNHNV and CDR2 YYDKDF come from the germline V gene (reference sequence). The CDR3 extends over 13 amino acids. CDR3 protein: CATGWPSGYEQYF. The CDR3, as DNA: TGTGCCACCGGATGGCCTAGCGGCTACGAGCAGTACTTC. The full variable domain, in which reference TRBV15 and TRBJ2-7 provide the parts outside the CDR3, is DAMVIQNPRYQVTQFGKPVTLSCSQTLNHNVMYWYQQKSSQAPKLLFHYYDKDFNNEADTPDNFQSRRPNTSFCFLDIRSPGLGDTAMYLCATGWPSGYEQYFGPGTRLTVT.

J is TRBJ1-5 and V is TRBV28; the D gene is possibly TRBD1 (5 bases). This CDR3 is 12 amino acids long. The germline gives CDR1 MDHEN, CDR2 SYDVKM. Trimming cost V 6 bases and J 6 bases, with 9 bases left between them. This CDR3 is CASRMGLQPQHF. The CDR3 bases are TGTGCCAGCAGGATGGGACTTCAGCCCCAGCATTTT. The variable domain in full, with the rest retrieved from reference TRBV28 and TRBJ1-5, is DVKVTQSSRYLVKRTGEKVFLECVQDMDHENMFWYRQDPGLGLRLIYFSYDVKMKEKGDIPEGYSVSREKKERFSLILESASTNQTSMYLCASRMGLQPQHFGDGTRLSIL.

On this clonotype: At one boundary the junction diverges from the germline segment, which might be a read error. The V gene is TRBV2, the J gene TRBJ1-5, with 9 positions matching TRBD1. The CDR3 spans 20 residues. Germline assignment: CDR1 SNHLY and CDR2 FYNNEI. CDR3 amino acids: CARSGDRANAEVGSNQPQHF. In DNA form, the CDR3 reads TGTGCCAGAAGTGGGGACAGGGCTAATGCGGAGGTGGGTAGCAATCAGCCCCAGCATTTC.

This clonotype was observed a few times. A junction boundary mismatches the germline segment, possibly from a read error. The CDR3 sequence is CASSFGPTDRETDTQYF. For the CDR3, the DNA is TGTGCCAGCAGTTTCGGCCCTACGGACAGGGAGACAGATACGCAGTATTTT. The rearrangement links TRBV10-3 to TRBJ2-3, with 8 bases identical to TRBD1. The germline V gene encodes CDR1 ENHRY and CDR2 SYGVKD. The CDR3 totals 17 residues.

A single count supports this clonotype. The V call is TRBV2, the J call TRBJ1-1; TRBD1 matches 9 bases. J was trimmed by 2 bases and V by 4 bases; bases with no gene match: 5. This CDR3 has 15 amino acids. Germline CDR1 and CDR2: SNHLY and FYNNEI. The CDR3 bases are TGTGCCAGCAGTGCTACGGGACAGGGAAACACTGAAGCTTTCTTT. Its translation is CASSATGQGNTEAFF.

Turning to this clonotype: Since no conserved phenylalanine or tryptophan closes the CDR3, a read error is the likely cause. The V gene is TRBV20-1, the J gene TRBJ1-6; 9 nucleotides agree with TRBD1. Losses at the gene ends were 5 bases for V and 10 bases for J; bases not matched to a gene: 9. There are 14 residues in the CDR3. The V gene's germline CDR1 is DFQATT and CDR2 SNEGSKA (reference sequence). The CDR3, as DNA: TGCAGTGCTTCCCGGGACAGGGCTAACTCACCCCTCCACTGT. Translating it yields CSASRDRANSPLHC.

Comments on this clonotype: Relative to the germline gene, one junction end is altered; a read error may explain this. The chain is built from TRBV7-9 and TRBJ2-5, with 7 bases aligning to TRBD2. Germline V CDR1 and CDR2: SEHNR, FQNEAQ (reference sequence). This CDR3 spans 15 amino acids. CDR3 DNA: TGTGCCAGTAGCTCAATGGGAGGGGACGGAGAGGCCCAGTACTTC. Translating gives CASSSMGGDGEAQYF.

The V and J genes are TRBV20-1 and TRBJ2-7; TRBD2 aligns across 9 bases. V shed 5 bases and J 2 bases; nucleotides not matched to a gene: 4. Germline V gene lookup returns CDR1 DFQATT and CDR2 SNEGSKA (reference sequence). The CDR3 has 13 amino acids. CDR3 nucleotide sequence: TGCAGTGCTGCAGGACTAGCGACCTACGAGCAGTACTTC. This translates into CSAAGLATYEQYF.

In this sample, this clonotype turned up many times. This chain uses TRBV11-2 with TRBJ1-1; D call uncertain. Trimming cost V 4 bases and J 3 bases, with 12 bases left between them. This CDR3 is built from 14 residues. Germline lookup yields CDR1 SGHAT and CDR2 FQNNGV. The CDR3 bases are TGTGCCAGCAGCTCTTCCGGCGGTGACACTGAAGCTTTCTTT. It encodes CASSSSGGDTEAFF. Full variable domain (outside the CDR3, taken from reference TRBV11-2 and TRBJ1-1): EAGVAQSPRYKIIEKRQSVAFWCNPISGHATLYWYQQILGQGPKLLIQFQNNGVVDDSQLPKDRFSAERLKGVDSTLKIQPAKLEDSAVYLCASSSSGGDTEAFFGQGTRLTVV.

This clonotype has a count of ten or more. The genes are TRBV10-3 and TRBJ2-7; TRBD1 matches 12 bases. Trimming took 4 bases from V and 4 from J; bases not matched to a gene: 2. The CDR3 runs 14 residues. Germline V gene lookup returns CDR1 ENHRY and CDR2 SYGVKD. The CDR3 DNA is TGTGCCATCAGTGGGGACAGGGGGCTTTACGAGCAGTACTTC. It codes for CAISGDRGLYEQYF.

The rearrangement links TRBV15 to TRBJ2-7; tentative D call: TRBD1 (6 bases). The CDR3 runs 14 residues. The V end was cut by 0 bases, the J end by 6 bases, with 12 bases between. The germline CDR1 and CDR2 sequences are LNHNV and YYDKDF (reference sequence). The CDR3 loop reads CATSRDRGGVEQYF. CDR3 nucleotide sequence: TGTGCCACCAGCAGAGACAGAGGGGGAGTCGAGCAGTACTTC.

The genes are TRBV27 and TRBJ2-7; the D is unclear. The germline gives CDR1 MNHEY, CDR2 SMNVEV (reference sequence). The length of the CDR3 is 14 residues. The germline V and J ends were trimmed by 4 bases and 2 bases, with 12 bases remaining between them. The CDR3 bases are TGTGCCAGCAGTTCTTTTGGGCAGGCCTACGAGCAGTACTTC. Its protein is CASSSFGQAYEQYF.

Ten or more counts support this clonotype. The CDR3 DNA sequence: TGTGCCAGCAGCCAAAGGACAGACCTTAATTCACCCCTCCACTTT. It codes for CASSQRTDLNSPLHF. The chain uses TRBV28 and TRBJ1-6; weak D call: TRBD1 (6 bases). Trimming took 6 bases from V and 6 from J, leaving 15 bases between them. Germline V lookup: CDR1 MDHEN, CDR2 SYDVKM. The CDR3 loop spans 15 amino acids.

Turning to this clonotype: This sequence may be a read error, since a much larger clone differs from it by one base. V usage is TRBV28 and J usage is TRBJ2-7, with D perhaps being TRBD1 or TRBD2 (5 bases each). CDR1 is MDHEN and CDR2 is SYDVKM in the germline V gene. This CDR3 is built from 15 residues. CDR3 DNA sequence: TGTGCCGGCAGTTTGATGGGACCCCTCTCCTACGAGCAGTACTTC. The encoded protein is CAGSLMGPLSYEQYF.

This clonotype was counted a few times. The chain uses TRBV10-3 and TRBJ2-5, with D possibly being TRBD1 (6 bases). CDR3 length equals 16 residues. CDR1 and CDR2 from the germline V gene are ENHRY and SYGVKD. Trimming took 2 bases from V and 3 from J, leaving 16 bases between them. The CDR3 DNA reads as TGTGCCATCAGTGAGGGTTTTCAGGGGCGGGAAGAGACCCAGTACTTC. Protein: CAISEGFQGREETQYF.

This clonotype came up a few times. V and J are TRBV29-1 and TRBJ2-2; D gene uncertain. The CDR3 is 14 amino acids. Germline V gene data show CDR1 as SQVTM and CDR2 as ANQGSEA. In nucleotides, the CDR3 is TGCACCCGGGCCCGTGGTAGCAACACCGGGGAGCTGTTTTTT. It is translated as CTRARGSNTGELFF.

This clonotype is medium-sized in the sample. This rearrangement joins TRBV7-6 to TRBJ1-2; perhaps TRBD1 as D (5 bases). The CDR3 covers 14 residues. CDR1 is SGHVS, CDR2 FNYEAQ, per germline. The V end was cut by 1 base, the J end by 6 bases, with 12 bases between. The CDR3 loop reads CASSLGRGFDGYTF. DNA of the CDR3: TGTGCCAGCAGCTTAGGGAGGGGTTTTGATGGCTACACCTTC. The full variable domain, rest sourced from reference TRBV7-6 and TRBJ1-2, is GAGVSQSPRYKVTKRGQDVALRCDPISGHVSLYWYRQALGQGPEFLTYFNYEAQQDKSGLPNDRFSAERPEGSISTLTIQRTEQRDSAMYRCASSLGRGFDGYTFGSGTRLTVV.

The V gene is TRBV7-9, the J gene TRBJ1-2, with D uncertain. The germline V and J ends were trimmed by 2 bases and 0 bases, with 19 bases remaining between them. CDR1 is SEHNR, CDR2 FQNEAQ, per germline (reference sequence). The CDR3 has 18 residues. DNA for the CDR3: TGTGCCAGCAGCTTATTGAATCAGCCCCAGCCAACTAACTATGGCTACACCTTC. Translated: CASSLLNQPQPTNYGYTF.

Worth noting for this clonotype: The junction differs from germline at one of its ends, possibly a read error. The chain employs TRBV20-1 and TRBJ1-2; no clear D gene. Germline V gene sequence: CDR1 DFQATT, CDR2 SNEGSKA (reference sequence). This CDR3 contains 13 residues. The CDR3 here is CSAPGRTNYGYTF. DNA for the CDR3: TGCAGTGCCCCGGGCAGGACTAACTATGGCTACACTTTC.